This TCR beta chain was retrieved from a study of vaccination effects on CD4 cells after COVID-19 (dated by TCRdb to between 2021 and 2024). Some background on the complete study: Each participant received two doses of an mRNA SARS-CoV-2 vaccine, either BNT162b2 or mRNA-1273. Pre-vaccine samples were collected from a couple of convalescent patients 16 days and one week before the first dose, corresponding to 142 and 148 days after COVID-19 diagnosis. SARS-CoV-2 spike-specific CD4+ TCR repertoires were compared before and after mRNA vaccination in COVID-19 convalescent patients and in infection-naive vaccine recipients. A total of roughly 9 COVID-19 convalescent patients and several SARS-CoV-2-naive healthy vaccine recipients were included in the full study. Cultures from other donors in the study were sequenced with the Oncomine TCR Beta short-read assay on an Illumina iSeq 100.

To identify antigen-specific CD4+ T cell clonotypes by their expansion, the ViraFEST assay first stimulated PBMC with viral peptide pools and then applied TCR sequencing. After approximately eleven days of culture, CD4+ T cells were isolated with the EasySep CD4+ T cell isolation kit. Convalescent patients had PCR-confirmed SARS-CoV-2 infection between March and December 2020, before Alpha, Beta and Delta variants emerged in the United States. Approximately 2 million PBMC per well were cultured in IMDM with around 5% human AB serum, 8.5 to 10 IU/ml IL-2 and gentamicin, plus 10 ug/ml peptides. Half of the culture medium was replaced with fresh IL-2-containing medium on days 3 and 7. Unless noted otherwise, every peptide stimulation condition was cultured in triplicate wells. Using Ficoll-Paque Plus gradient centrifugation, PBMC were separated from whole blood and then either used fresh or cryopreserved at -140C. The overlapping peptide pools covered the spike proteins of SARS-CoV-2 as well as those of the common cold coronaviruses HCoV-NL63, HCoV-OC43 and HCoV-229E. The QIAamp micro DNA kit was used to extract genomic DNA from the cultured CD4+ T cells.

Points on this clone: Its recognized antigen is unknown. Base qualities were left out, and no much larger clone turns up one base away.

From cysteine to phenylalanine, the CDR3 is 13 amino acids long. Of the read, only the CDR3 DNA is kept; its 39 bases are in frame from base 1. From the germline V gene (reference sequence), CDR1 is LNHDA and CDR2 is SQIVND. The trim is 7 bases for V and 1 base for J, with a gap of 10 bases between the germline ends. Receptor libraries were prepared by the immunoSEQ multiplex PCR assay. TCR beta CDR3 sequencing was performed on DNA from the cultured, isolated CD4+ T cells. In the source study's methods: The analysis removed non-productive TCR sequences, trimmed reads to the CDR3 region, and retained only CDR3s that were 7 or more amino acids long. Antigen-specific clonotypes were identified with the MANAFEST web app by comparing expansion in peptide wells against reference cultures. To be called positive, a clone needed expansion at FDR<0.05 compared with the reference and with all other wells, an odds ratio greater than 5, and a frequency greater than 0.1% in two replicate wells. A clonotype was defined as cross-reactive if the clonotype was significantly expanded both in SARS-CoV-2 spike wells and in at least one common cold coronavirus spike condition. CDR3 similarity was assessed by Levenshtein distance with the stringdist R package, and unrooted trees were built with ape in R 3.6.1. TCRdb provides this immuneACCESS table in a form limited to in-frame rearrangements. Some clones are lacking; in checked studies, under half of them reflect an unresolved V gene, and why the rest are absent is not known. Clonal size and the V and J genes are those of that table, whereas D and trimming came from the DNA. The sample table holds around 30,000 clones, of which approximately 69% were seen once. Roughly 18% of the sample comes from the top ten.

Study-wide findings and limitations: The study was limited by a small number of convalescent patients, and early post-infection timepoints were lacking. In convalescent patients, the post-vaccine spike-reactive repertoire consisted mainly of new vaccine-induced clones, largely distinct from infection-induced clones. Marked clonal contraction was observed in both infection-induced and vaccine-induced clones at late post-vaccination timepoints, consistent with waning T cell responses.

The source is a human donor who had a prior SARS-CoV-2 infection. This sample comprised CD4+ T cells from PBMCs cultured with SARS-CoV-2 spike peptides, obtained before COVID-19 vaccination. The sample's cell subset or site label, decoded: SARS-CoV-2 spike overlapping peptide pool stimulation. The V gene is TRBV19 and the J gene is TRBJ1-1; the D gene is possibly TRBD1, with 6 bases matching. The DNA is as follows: TGTGCCAGTAAGGACAGATCGAACACTGAAGCTTTCTTT. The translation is CASKDRSNTEAFF.